This T cell receptor beta chain was identified in a study of CD8 T cells in ankylosing spondylitis. Points from the study as a whole: Ankylosing spondylitis blood seemed to carry a telltale TCR beta motif made of roughly eight highly homologous variants. In ankylosing spondylitis patients, matched synovial fluid reportedly showed significant enrichment of disease-linked clones. Clones that were linked to disease were CD8+ and were relatively rare in peripheral blood.

Using quantitative 5'-RACE with molecular barcodes, the authors made TCR beta libraries. One entry per CDR3 protein results from TCRdb running MiXCR on the 5' RACE reads. The table lists 150,000 to 200,000 distinct CDR3 sequences, approximately 18% of them singletons. CDR1 and CDR2 from the germline V gene are MNHEY and SVGAGI. The CDR3 extends over 20 amino acids. V lost 0 bases and J lost 4; bases outside the gene matches: 15. This clonotype was seen many times. Its antigen remains unknown. V usage is TRBV6-5 and J usage is TRBJ2-1; 10 nucleotides line up with TRBD2. The sequenced material came from blood, either unsorted or a sorted T cell fraction (not recorded which). This sequence originates from a male donor aged 10 to 30 with ankylosing spondylitis or in good health (not recorded which). The CDR3 loop reads CASSYSGAETGLAEYNEQFF. DNA of the CDR3: TGTGCCAGCAGTTACTCCGGGGCAGAAACAGGACTAGCGGAGTACAATGAGCAGTTCTTC.